The sequence of this T cell receptor (beta chain) was determined in a study of blood T cells in healthy people across ages. The study's findings and limits: Naive and antigen-experienced cells were not separated, limiting conclusive comparison. Versus aged donors, long-lived donors had higher diversity and more naive CD4+ cells. Changes in expanded clonotypes were possibly confounded, as the CMV status of donors was unknown.

In germline, CDR1 is ENHRY, CDR2 SYGVKD. Between the trimmed V and J ends, which lost 7 bases and 0 bases, there was a span of 14 bases. The CDR3 spans 15 residues. Alongside a J-beta primer mix, a sample-barcoded 5' primer served in a second PCR lasting about 7 to 11 cycles. All cDNA molecules were each tagged by a template-switch adaptor with 12 random nucleotides. Using its own MiXCR run on the 5' RACE reads, TCRdb lists one record per CDR3 protein. The sample includes 650,000 to 1,000,000 distinct CDR3 sequences, around 36% of them seen just once. In its sample, this clonotype was seen many times. The target antigen is unknown.

The TCR was taken from a man aged 18 to 30 in good health. This chain links TRBV10-3 with TRBJ2-3, with TRBD1 as a possible D gene (6 bases). Specimen: blood. The CDR3: CAIMFGQGSTDTQYF. CDR3 DNA: TGTGCCATCATGTTTGGCCAGGGGAGCACAGATACGCAGTATTTT.